The T cell receptor beta chain under discussion was sequenced for a study of blood T cell repertoires in COVID-19. Turning to the study itself: Specimens from acute and convalescent COVID-19 originated in the United States, Italy and Spain. The cDNA or gDNA used as material had been derived from T cells, B-cell-depleted T cells, or PBMCs.

Per the original data handling: Amplification of reference gene primers provided the estimated nucleated cell counts. Assay: immunoSEQ multiplex PCR; the TCRdb copy retains only in-frame clones and omits some. That table furnishes V, J and clone size, whereas the DNA furnished D and trimming. The sample yields approximately 260,000 clones, just under 90% seen once. The sequence was collected from a woman aged 40-49 years with acute or convalescent COVID-19. The sequenced sample consisted of peripheral blood.

CDR3 nucleotides: TGTGCCAGCAGACGGCAGGGGGCGGGCAATCAGCCCCAGCATTTT. Amino acid sequence: CASRRQGAGNQPQHF. The chain is built from TRBV6-5 and TRBJ1-5; 8 nucleotides align to TRBD1. CDR3 size: 15 residues. Germline CDR1 is MNHEY and CDR2 is SVGAGI. V shed 6 bases and J 2 bases; nucleotides not matched to a gene: 6.